This T cell receptor (beta chain) was obtained from a study of OX40 agonist ivuxolimab in advanced cancers. Background on the study: In this trial design, patients received ivuxolimab intravenously at 0.01 to 10 mg/kg every 2 weeks. Melanoma, hepatocellular carcinoma, head and neck or renal cell cancer occurred in dose-escalation patients. Study conclusions and caveats: Low normalized T-cell clonal expansion also characterized some of the nonresponders. In general, CD8+ T cells held more expanded clones than CD4+ did, on average.

In regard to this clone: What it binds is not known.

The CDR3 totals 13 residues. This table comes from immunoSEQ multiplex PCR, and its TCRdb copy is limited to in-frame clones, with some not included. This table holds about 69,000 clones, 90% found once. This TCR was sampled from an adult with an advanced solid tumor such as melanoma, head and neck, liver or kidney cancer. The chain recombines TRBV12-1 with TRBJ2-3. TRBV12-1 is marked as a pseudogene. The sequenced sample was CD4+ or CD8+ T cells sorted from blood, obtained in a trial of the OX40 agonist ivuxolimab. The CDR3 nucleotides read TGTGCCAGCAGCTACTGGGTTACAGATACGCAGTATTTT. Translating it yields CASSYWVTDTQYF.